The T cell receptor beta chain described here comes from a study of T cells in Graves' hyperthyroidism and ophthalmopathy (dated by TCRdb to the late 2010s). For the wider study: Peripheral blood samples were taken at the time of initial diagnosis, prior to any treatment. To identify TCR V-J signatures that set the groups apart, the researchers used a discovery cohort of 100 or so patients, made up of around 40 with Graves' ophthalmopathy and about 59 with stable Graves' hyperthyroidism. Whether ophthalmopathy could be predicted prospectively was tested in an independent validation cohort made up of under 20 hyperthyroidism patients plus 17 patients who later progressed to ophthalmopathy. The roughly 94 discovery patients were randomly divided into training and test sets at a 7:3 ratio. In addition, the study compared T-cell repertoires in thyroid tissue and in blood from roughly 6 Graves' hyperthyroidism patients. Once sampling was done, hyperthyroidism patients were given methimazole at a starting dose of 30 mg daily, whereas ophthalmopathy patients were given high-dose intravenous methylprednisolone. According to the paper, TCR Vbeta CDR3 sequencing was carried out on about 140 peripheral blood samples, which came from 40 to 45 ophthalmopathy, around 75 hyperthyroidism and roughly 17 progressor patients. The investigation overall reported the following: In validation, the model predicted progression to ophthalmopathy a median of 6.5 months before onset, with around 70% sensitivity and around 76% specificity. A 13 V-J signature model separated ophthalmopathy from stable hyperthyroidism, with 87.88% sensitivity and 81% to 82% specificity in cross-validation and 80%/75% in testing. Sample size was not statistically predetermined, and blinding of investigators to group allocation was not performed. Most expanded thyroid clonotypes (frequency above 0.001) were also found in blood, which suggests that blood repertoires may mirror thyroid immune responses.

Turning to this clonotype: The target of this receptor is not known. No base-level quality is on record; no much larger clone is a single base apart.

The TCR beta CDR3 regions were amplified from RNA transcripts. The TCR CDR3 was subjected to a first round of RT-PCR using the HTBI primer set and the Qiagen OneStep RT-PCR kit. A second multiplex PCR round built the libraries, followed by size selection and purification. Paired-end sequencing of the libraries was performed with 100 bp reads on an Illumina HiSeq2000. As for the authors' bioinformatics: SOAPnuke was used to process the raw data, with reads discarded if the reads contained adapters or uncalled bases, had a mean Phred below 15, or lacked an exact constant-primer or identifier match. COPE v1.2.5 was used to merge the high-quality paired reads, and each unique nucleotide sequence was defined as a clonotype. Clonotypes were aligned to IMGT TRBV, TRBD and TRBJ reference segments using MiTCR v1.1. Analysis was restricted to V-J combinations with a frequency above 0.0001, which covered about 99% of repertoires. The TCS score was defined as the ratio of F50 (clonal expansion) to E x V (chaos), calculated using BLOSUM62-based TCRdist between CDR3 peptides within each V-J. Welch's t-statistics and random forest reduced several hundred V-J features to around 14, which were used in a naive Bayes classifier (R e1071). The similarity between thyroid and blood repertoires was quantified using the Morisita-Horn index. TCRdb itself trimmed the public reads at Q25 with fastp, ran MiXCR and retained productive beta chains. Rows with one shared CDR3 protein collapse into an entry with the most common genes and DNA. What appears here as the V and J calls and clone size reflects TCRdb's work, not the paper's. Across this sample there are fewer than 650,000 distinct CDR3 sequences, with under 15% seen only once. The ten largest clones represent roughly 4.5% of the sample.

Via the germline V gene, CDR1 is MDHEN and CDR2 SYDVKM. Reading from cysteine to phenylalanine, the CDR3 counts 14 amino acids. Of the read, only the CDR3 DNA is kept; its 42 bases are in frame from base 1. The germline ends are 16 bases apart after V is trimmed by 6 bases and J by 4 bases. Ophthalmopathy patients had moderately to severely active disease, with a Clinical Activity Score of 3 or more, a NOSPECS grade of 4 or more, and a disease duration of less than 3 months. The study excluded patients with uncontrolled infections, other autoimmune diseases, pregnancy or lactation. Diagnoses were established on the basis of clinical symptoms, serum thyroxine and TRAb, thyroid ultrasound, and orbital computed tomography. Ficoll-Paque density gradient centrifugation was used to isolate PBMCs from around 10 ml of fresh peripheral blood. Total RNA was extracted with Trizol reagent, and quality was checked on an Agilent 2100 Bioanalyzer.

The source of this sequence is a middle-aged woman with Graves' ophthalmopathy. The specimen was blood. The chain couples TRBV28 to TRBJ2-7, with TRBD2 as a weak D call on 5 bases. The base sequence is TGTGCCAGCAGCCTAACGGATGGGAGATACGAGCAGTACTTC. Its translation is CASSLTDGRYEQYF.